A single sample is the source of the 19 T cell receptor beta chains below, sequenced in a study of OX40 agonist ivuxolimab in advanced cancers. Sequenced by immunoSEQ multiplex PCR; TCRdb stores in-frame clones only, minus some. The data hold tens of thousands of clones, with about 83% observed a single time. The material sequenced was CD4+ or CD8+ T cells sorted from blood, taken in a trial of the OX40 agonist ivuxolimab. Receptor source: an adult with an advanced solid tumor such as melanoma, head and neck, liver or kidney cancer.

V is TRBV19 and J is TRBJ2-1; D is perhaps TRBD1 (6 bases). V lost 4 bases, J lost 6 bases, and 10 bases lay in between. CDR3 size: 13 residues. Per the germline V gene, CDR1 is LNHDA and CDR2 is SQIVND (reference sequence). The CDR3 bases are TGTGCCAGTAGTACGACAGGAGGCAATGAGCAGTTCTTC. Its translation is CASSTTGGNEQFF.

The chain has TRBV5-6 and TRBJ2-5, with 7 nucleotides matching TRBD2. This CDR3 region has 16 residues. The V segment lost 0 bases and the J segment 2 bases; nucleotides outside the gene matches: 7. In germline, CDR1 is SGHDT, CDR2 YYEEEE. The CDR3: CASSLGRGGRQETQYF. The CDR3 DNA sequence: TGTGCCAGCAGCTTGGGTCGCGGGGGTCGACAAGAGACCCAGTACTTC.

The chain links TRBV27 to TRBJ1-4; 8 bases match TRBD1. CDR1 is MNHEY and CDR2 is SMNVEV in the germline V gene (reference sequence). Germline trimming cut 8 bases from V and 3 bases from J; bases unmatched to any gene: 2. There are 13 residues in the CDR3. The CDR3 sequence: CASGQGSNEKLFF. As DNA, the CDR3 is TGTGCCAGCGGACAGGGTTCTAATGAAAAACTGTTTTTT.

The chain has TRBV6-5 and TRBJ2-1; D gene uncertain. V lost 0 bases to trimming and J lost 7 bases, with 1 base between them. The germline CDR1 and CDR2 sequences are MNHEY and SVGAGI. This CDR3 has 11 amino acids. The CDR3 here is CASSYSNEQFF. The CDR3 DNA sequence: TGTGCCAGCAGTTACTCGAATGAGCAGTTCTTC.

The rearrangement joins TRBV4-1 to TRBJ2-7; TRBD1 agrees at 7 bases. The CDR3 loop spans 16 amino acids. With V trimmed by 4 bases and J by 1 base, 10 bases remained unmatched. From germline, CDR1 is MGHRA and CDR2 YSYEKL. In nucleotides, the CDR3 is TGCGCCAGCAGCCCTTCCGCCGGGACAGAGTCCTACGAGCAGTACTTC. Protein sequence: CASSPSAGTESYEQYF.

This clone has only a few counts. Other DNA sequences in this sample translate to the same CDR3. This sequence joins TRBV27 and TRBJ1-5; D call uncertain. Germline V CDR1 and CDR2: MNHEY, SMNVEV (reference sequence). The CDR3 contains 12 residues. V lost 10 bases, J lost 7 bases, and 14 bases lay in between. This CDR3 reads CATGPAGQPQHF. The CDR3 region has the DNA TGTGCCACCGGGCCCGCGGGGCAGCCCCAGCATTTT.

The gene calls are TRBV11-2 and TRBJ1-2; 7 positions agree with TRBD1. CDR1 is SGHAT, CDR2 FQNNGV, per germline. J lost 1 base, V lost 1 base, and 3 bases had no gene match. The CDR3 has 15 residues. The CDR3 protein is CASSLGGGNNYGYTF. The CDR3 coding sequence is TGTGCCAGCAGCTTAGGAGGGGGCAATAACTATGGCTACACCTTC.

V and J are TRBV27 and TRBJ1-6; 10 bases line up with TRBD1. With V trimmed by 8 bases and J by 10 bases, 5 bases remained unmatched. This CDR3 spans 13 amino acids. Germline-derived CDR1 and CDR2 are MNHEY and SMNVEV (reference sequence). CDR3 sequence: CASRGQGRSPLHF. CDR3 in DNA: TGTGCCAGCCGGGGACAGGGGAGGTCACCCCTCCACTTT.

By its share, this clone is medium-sized. Different DNA sequences within this sample yield the same CDR3. The chain is built from TRBV6-5 and TRBJ1-4, with D possibly being TRBD1 (6 bases). Per germline, CDR1 MNHEY and CDR2 SVGAGI. The CDR3 sequence is 14 residues long. V lost 5 bases, J lost 7 bases, and 14 bases lay in between. This chain's CDR3 is CASSTGGLAEKLFF. The CDR3 DNA reads as TGTGCCAGCAGTACGGGGGGCCTGGCTGAAAAACTGTTTTTT.

J is TRBJ1-1 and V is TRBV27; 7 positions agree with TRBD1. The CDR3 loop spans 12 amino acids. Germline values: CDR1 MNHEY, CDR2 SMNVEV (reference sequence). With V trimmed by 5 bases and J by 6 bases, 3 bases remained unmatched. The CDR3 nucleotides are TGTGCCAGCAGTCAGGGGACAGCTGAAGCTTTCTTT. This sequence encodes CASSQGTAEAFF.

The chain has TRBV5-6 and TRBJ1-5, with D maybe TRBD1 (6 bases). With 5 bases removed from V and 0 bases from J, the gap between germline ends came to 9 bases. The CDR3 contains 14 residues. CDR1 and CDR2 from the germline V gene are SGHDT and YYEEEE. The CDR3 DNA follows: TGTGCCAGCAGTCAGGACAGTAGCAATCAGCCCCAGCATTTT. Residues: CASSQDSSNQPQHF. The variable domain in full, with the rest retrieved from reference TRBV5-6 and TRBJ1-5, is DAGVTQSPTHLIKTRGQQVTLRCSPKSGHDTVSWYQQALGQGPQFIFQYYEEEERQRGNFPDRFSGHQFPNYSSELNVNALLLGDSALYLCASSQDSSNQPQHFGDGTRLSIL.

The chain recombines TRBV19 with TRBJ1-6, with D tentatively TRBD1 (5 bases). The CDR3 is 13 amino acids. Per germline, CDR1 LNHDA and CDR2 SQIVND (reference sequence). Between the trimmed V and J ends, which lost 11 bases and 10 bases, there was a span of 18 bases. CDR3 region: CAGSGTGGSPLHF. The CDR3 nucleotides read TGTGCCGGCTCCGGAACAGGCGGATCACCCCTCCACTTT.

Notes on this clone: Other nucleotide sequences from this sample produce the same CDR3. The chain carries TRBV11-2 and TRBJ1-3; D remains unclear. CDR1 and CDR2 from the germline V gene are SGHAT and FQNNGV. CDR3 length equals 16 residues. The V and J ends lost 5 bases and 5 bases respectively, with 19 bases between them. CDR3 DNA sequence: TGTGCCAGCAGCCTAGGCGGCCAGTACCCCCGAAACACCATATATTTT. Translation gives CASSLGGQYPRNTIYF.

The V and J genes are TRBV29-1 and TRBJ1-6, with a tentative D call TRBD1 (6 bases). Trimming stripped 6 bases from V and 8 bases from J, with 23 bases between. The CDR3 totals 16 residues. Germline V gene lookup returns CDR1 SQVTM and CDR2 ANQGSEA. DNA of the CDR3: TGCAGCGTCCGTTGGGAAGAGACAGGCTGGGATTCACCCCTCCACTTT. Translation: CSVRWEETGWDSPLHF.

A single count supports this clone. The chain combines TRBV5-1 with TRBJ1-1, with a tentative D call TRBD1 (6 bases). Looked up from germline, CDR1 is SGHRS and CDR2 is YFSETQ. This CDR3 region has 15 residues. Trimming left V 4 bases short and J 4 bases short, with 17 bases between. The CDR3 sequence: CASSTWQGKGTEAFF. In DNA form, the CDR3 reads TGCGCCAGCAGCACCTGGCAGGGGAAGGGCACTGAAGCTTTCTTT.

The chain joins TRBV6-5 to TRBJ1-2; D perhaps matches TRBD1 (5 bases). Germline V CDR1 and CDR2: MNHEY, SVGAGI. With 10 bases removed from V and 4 bases from J, the gap between germline ends came to 13 bases. The CDR3 contains 12 residues. CDR3 sequence: CATRDLGYGYTF. In nucleotides, the CDR3 is TGTGCCACTCGGGACTTAGGCTATGGCTACACCTTC.

The genes are TRBV5-8 and TRBJ2-3; 12 nucleotides match TRBD1. V was pared by 2 bases and J by 1 base, with 5 bases of the junction left unmatched. This CDR3 comprises 17 residues. Germline V gives CDR1 SGHTS, CDR2 YDEGEE. This CDR3 is CASSFGTGGYGTDTQYF. The CDR3 DNA follows: TGTGCCAGCAGCTTCGGGACAGGGGGCTACGGCACAGATACGCAGTATTTT. The whole variable domain, filled in from reference TRBV5-8 and TRBJ2-3, reads EAGVTQSPTHLIKTRGQQATLRCSPISGHTSVYWYQQALGLGLQFLLWYDEGEERNRGNFPPRFSGRQFPNYSSELNVNALELEDSALYLCASSFGTGGYGTDTQYFGPGTRLTVL.

This clone was found once. The chain couples TRBV27 to TRBJ1-2, with D perhaps TRBD1 (6 bases). V lost 5 bases and J 4 bases, leaving 20 bases between the germline ends. This CDR3 region has 16 residues. Germline values: CDR1 MNHEY, CDR2 SMNVEV (reference sequence). CDR3 region: CASSLVPGHQLYGYTF. CDR3 sequence (DNA): TGTGCCAGCAGTCTCGTCCCGGGACATCAACTCTATGGCTACACCTTC.

The CDR3 sequence is CASSLGTGWSTEAFF. CDR3 coding DNA: TGTGCCAGCAGCTTAGGGACAGGGTGGTCCACTGAAGCTTTCTTT. The chain has TRBV7-6 and TRBJ1-1; 8 nucleotides agree with TRBD1. The CDR3 contains 15 residues. Looked up from germline, CDR1 is SGHVS and CDR2 is FNYEAQ. Unmatched junction bases numbered 5, after V lost 1 base and J lost 4 bases.